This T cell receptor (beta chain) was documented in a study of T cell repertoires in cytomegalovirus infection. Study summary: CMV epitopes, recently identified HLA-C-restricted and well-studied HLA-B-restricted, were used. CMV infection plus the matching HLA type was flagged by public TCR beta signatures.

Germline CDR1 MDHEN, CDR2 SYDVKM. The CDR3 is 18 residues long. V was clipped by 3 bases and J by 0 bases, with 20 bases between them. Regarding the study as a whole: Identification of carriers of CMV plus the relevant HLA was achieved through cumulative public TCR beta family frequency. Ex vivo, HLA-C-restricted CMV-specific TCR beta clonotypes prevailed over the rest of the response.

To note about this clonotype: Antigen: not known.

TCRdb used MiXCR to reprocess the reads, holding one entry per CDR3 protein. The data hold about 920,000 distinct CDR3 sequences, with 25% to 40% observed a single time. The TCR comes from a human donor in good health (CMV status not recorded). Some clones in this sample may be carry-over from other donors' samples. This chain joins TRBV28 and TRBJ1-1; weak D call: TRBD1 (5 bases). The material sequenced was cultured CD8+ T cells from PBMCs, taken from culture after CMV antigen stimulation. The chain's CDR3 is CASSFGFGVRGLNTEAFF. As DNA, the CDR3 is TGTGCCAGCAGTTTCGGTTTCGGGGTGAGGGGACTGAACACTGAAGCTTTCTTT.